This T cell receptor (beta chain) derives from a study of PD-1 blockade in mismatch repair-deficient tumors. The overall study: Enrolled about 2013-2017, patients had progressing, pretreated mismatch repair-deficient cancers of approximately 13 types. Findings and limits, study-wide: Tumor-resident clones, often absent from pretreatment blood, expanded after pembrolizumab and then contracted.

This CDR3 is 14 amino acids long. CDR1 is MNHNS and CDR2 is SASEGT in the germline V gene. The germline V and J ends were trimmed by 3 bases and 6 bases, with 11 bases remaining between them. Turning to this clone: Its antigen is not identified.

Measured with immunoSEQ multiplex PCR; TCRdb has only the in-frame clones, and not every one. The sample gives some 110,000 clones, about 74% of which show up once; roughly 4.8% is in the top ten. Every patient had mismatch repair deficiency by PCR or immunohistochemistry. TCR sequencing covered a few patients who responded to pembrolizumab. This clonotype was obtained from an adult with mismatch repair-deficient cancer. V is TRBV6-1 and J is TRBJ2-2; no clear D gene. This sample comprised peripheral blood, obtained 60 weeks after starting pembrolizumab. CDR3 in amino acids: CASSELGRAGELFF. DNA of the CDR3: TGTGCCAGCAGTGAGTTGGGCCGGGCCGGGGAGCTGTTTTTT.